Ten or more counts support the clone carrying this T cell receptor beta chain. What it recognizes is unknown. Naive CD8 sequencing libraries were generated from around 18,000 to 910,000 sorted cells, with 10%, 30% or 50% RNA as input. The CDR3 runs to 14 residues. Germline V CDR1 and CDR2: SGHDT, YYEEEE. After removal of 4 bases from V and 5 bases from J, the junction contained 7 bases not matched to a gene. The data belong to a study of molecular identifiers for immune sequencing clone quantification. Notes on the study in general: In naive cells, under 1% of molecules belonged to clones above 20 RNA copies, against over 97% in effector cells.

TCRdb reprocessed the PCR reads with MiXCR, giving one entry per CDR3 protein. The top ten clones hold about 0.8% of a sample with more than 450,000 distinct CDR3 sequences, over 20% of them seen once. The V call is TRBV5-6, the J call TRBJ1-1; 8 nucleotides match TRBD1. Sequencing input: naive CD8+ T cells from blood, with Jurkat cell RNA spiked in. Subset of the sample: FACS-sorted CD8+CD4-CCR7+CD45RA+ naive T cells. This TCR was sampled from a human donor in good health. Some libraries in this study had Jurkat cell RNA spiked in. This CDR3 reads CASSLDRVRTEAFF. In nucleotides, the CDR3 is TGTGCCAGCAGCCTGGACAGGGTGCGGACTGAAGCTTTCTTT. The variable domain in full, completed from reference TRBV5-6 and TRBJ1-1, reads DAGVTQSPTHLIKTRGQQVTLRCSPKSGHDTVSWYQQALGQGPQFIFQYYEEEERQRGNFPDRFSGHQFPNYSSELNVNALLLGDSALYLCASSLDRVRTEAFFGQGTRLTVV.